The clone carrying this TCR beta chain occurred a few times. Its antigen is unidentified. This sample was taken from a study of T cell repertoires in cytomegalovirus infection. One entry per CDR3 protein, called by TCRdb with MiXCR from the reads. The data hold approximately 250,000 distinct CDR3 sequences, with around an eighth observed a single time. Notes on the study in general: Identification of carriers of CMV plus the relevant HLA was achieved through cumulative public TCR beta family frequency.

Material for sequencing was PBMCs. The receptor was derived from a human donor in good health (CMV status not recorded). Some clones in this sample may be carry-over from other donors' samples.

The CDR3 loop reads CASSQWGSLNTEAFF. The CDR3 coding sequence is TGTGCCAGCAGCCAGTGGGGCAGCTTGAACACTGAAGCTTTCTTT. The chain couples TRBV7-9 to TRBJ1-1, with D tentatively TRBD1 (5 bases). Trimming removed 5 bases from V and 0 bases from J, with 13 bases in between. The CDR3 contains 15 residues. CDR1 is SEHNR, CDR2 FQNEAQ, per germline (reference sequence).